This T cell receptor beta chain was observed in a study of OX40 agonist ivuxolimab in advanced cancers. Across the study: It was ivuxolimab, an agonistic anti-OX40 (CD134) antibody, that patients were treated with. Study-level findings and limits: Clonal expansion by week 6 occurred in CD4+ and CD8+ blood T cells (at 0.1 to 3.0 mg/kg).

With regard to this clone: Its antigen is not identified.

TCRdb keeps only in-frame clones here, not all; method: immunoSEQ multiplex PCR. The sample shows over 85,000 clones, around nine tenths of them seen only once. Sequences were derived from CD4+ or CD8+ T cells sorted from blood, sampled in a trial of the OX40 agonist ivuxolimab. The source of this sequence is an adult with an advanced solid tumor such as melanoma, head and neck, liver or kidney cancer.

The CDR3 here is CASSFGFGELFF. The DNA for the CDR3 is TGTGCCAGCAGCTTTGGCTTCGGGGAGCTGTTTTTT. The gene calls are TRBV7-3 and TRBJ2-2, with unresolved D. The CDR3 is 12 residues long. The germline CDR1 and CDR2 sequences are SGHTA and FQGTGA. Trimming took 3 bases from V and 7 from J, leaving 6 bases between them.